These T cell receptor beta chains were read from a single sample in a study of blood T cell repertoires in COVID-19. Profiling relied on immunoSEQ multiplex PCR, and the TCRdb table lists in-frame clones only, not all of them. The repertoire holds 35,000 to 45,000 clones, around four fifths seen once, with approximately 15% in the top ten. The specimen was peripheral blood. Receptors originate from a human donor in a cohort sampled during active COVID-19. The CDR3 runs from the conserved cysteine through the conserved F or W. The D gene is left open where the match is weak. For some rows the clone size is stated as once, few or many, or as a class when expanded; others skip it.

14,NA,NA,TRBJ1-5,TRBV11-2,TGTGCCAGCAGCTTAGACAGGGGCAATCAGCCCCAGCATTTT,CASSLDRGNQPQHF
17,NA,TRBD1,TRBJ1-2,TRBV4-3,TGCGCCAGCAGCCAAGAACGATCAGGACAGGGGCACTATGGCTACACCTTC,CASSQERSGQGHYGYTF
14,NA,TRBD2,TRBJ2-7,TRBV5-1,TGCGCCAGCAGCACCACGCGGGGGGGGTACGAGCAGTACTTC,CASSTTRGGYEQYF
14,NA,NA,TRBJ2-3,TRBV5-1,TGCGCCAGCAGCTCCGGGGACATCGGGGATACGCAGTATTTT,CASSSGDIGDTQYF
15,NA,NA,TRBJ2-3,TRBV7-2,TGTGCCAGCCGCGTCGGGGCGGGGGCCACAGATACGCAGTATTTT,CASRVGAGATDTQYF
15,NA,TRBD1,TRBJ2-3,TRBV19,TGTGCCAGTAGCCTACTGGGACAGGACACAGATACGCAGTATTTT,CASSLLGQDTDTQYF
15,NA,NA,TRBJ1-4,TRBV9,TGTGCCAGCAGCGTCCAGGGCTCAACTAATGAAAAACTGTTTTTT,CASSVQGSTNEKLFF
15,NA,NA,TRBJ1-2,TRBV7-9,TGTGCCAGCAGCTTCGGGGCAGGGAGGGACTATGGCTACACCTTC,CASSFGAGRDYGYTF
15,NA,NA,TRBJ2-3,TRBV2,TGTGCCAGCAGTATGACAGGATTGGGCACAGATACGCAGTATTTT,CASSMTGLGTDTQYF
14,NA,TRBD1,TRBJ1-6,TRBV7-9,TGTGCCAGCAGCCATGGACAGGGCCTTTCACCCCTCCACTTT,CASSHGQGLSPLHF
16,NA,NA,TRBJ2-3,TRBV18,TGTGCCAGCTCATCCCAGACCCTGGGAGGCACAGATACGCAGTATTTT,CASSSQTLGGTDTQYF
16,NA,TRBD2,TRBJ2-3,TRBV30,TGTGCCTGGAGCGCCGGTAGCGGGGGGTCCACAGATACGCAGTATTTT,CAWSAGSGGSTDTQYF
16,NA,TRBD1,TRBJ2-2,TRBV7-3,TGTGCCAGCAGCTACAGTCCCGGGACAGGGATCGGGGAGCTGTTTTTT,CASSYSPGTGIGELFF
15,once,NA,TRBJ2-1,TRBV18,TGTGCCAGCTCCCCTCCCGGGACATTTCACAATGAGCAGTTCTTC,CASSPPGTFHNEQFF
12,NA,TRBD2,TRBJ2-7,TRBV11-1,TGTGCCAGCAGCCCACCCGGGGGGGTGCAGTACTTC,CASSPPGGVQYF
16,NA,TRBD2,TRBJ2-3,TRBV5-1,TGCGCCAGCAGCACGGGACTAGCGGGGGGCACAGATACGCAGTATTTT,CASSTGLAGGTDTQYF
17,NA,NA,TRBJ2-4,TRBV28,TGTGCCAGCAGTTTATTGGGGTGGGCCCAGGGGAAAAACATTCAGTACTTC,CASSLLGWAQGKNIQYF
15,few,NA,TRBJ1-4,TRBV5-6,TGTGCCAGCAGCCTTACAGGGCTGGGTGTTGAAAAACTGTTTTTT,CASSLTGLGVEKLFF
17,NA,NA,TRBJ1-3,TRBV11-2,TGTGCCAGCAGCTTAGCGCAGGGTACCCTCCCTGGAAACACCATATATTTT,CASSLAQGTLPGNTIYF
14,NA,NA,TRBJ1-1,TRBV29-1,TGCAGCGTTTCCGGGCTTATGGGGGGAGCTGAAGCTTTCTTT,CSVSGLMGGAEAFF
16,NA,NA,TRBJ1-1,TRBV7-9,TGTGCCGGCAGCTTAGAAAGGGAGTGGGCGAACACTGAAGCTTTCTTT,CAGSLEREWANTEAFF
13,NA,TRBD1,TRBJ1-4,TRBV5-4,TGTGCCAGCAGCTTGGCAGGGGGCGAAAAACTGTTTTTT,CASSLAGGEKLFF
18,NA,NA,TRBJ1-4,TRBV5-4,TGTGCCAGCAGCTTGGATCCGGGAGGAGCGGTCACTAATGAAAAACTGTTTTTT,CASSLDPGGAVTNEKLFF
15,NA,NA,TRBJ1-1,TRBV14,TGTGCCAGCAGCCAGAGGGGGACACAGAACACTGAAGCTTTCTTT,CASSQRGTQNTEAFF
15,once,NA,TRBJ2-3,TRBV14,TGTGCCAGCAGCCCAACACCCAAAGCCGGGGATACGCAGTATTTT,CASSPTPKAGDTQYF
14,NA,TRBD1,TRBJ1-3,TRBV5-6,TGTGCCAGCAGCTTTATGACAGGGGGAAACACCATATATTTT,CASSFMTGGNTIYF
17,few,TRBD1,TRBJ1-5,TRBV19,TGTGCCAGTAGTATAGGGACAGGGGGGTCTAGCAATCAGCCCCAGCATTTT,CASSIGTGGSSNQPQHF
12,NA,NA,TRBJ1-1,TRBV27,TGTGCCAGCCGGGGTACACGCGCAAAAGCTTTCTTT,CASRGTRAKAFF
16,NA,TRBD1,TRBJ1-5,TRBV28,TGTGCCAGCAATTTTAACGGACAGGGAAGCAATCAGCCCCAGCATTTT,CASNFNGQGSNQPQHF
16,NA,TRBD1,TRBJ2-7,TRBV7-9,TGTGCCAGCAGCTTAGGGACAGGGACCGGCTCCTACGAGCAGTACTTC,CASSLGTGTGSYEQYF
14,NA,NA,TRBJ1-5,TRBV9,TGTGCCAGCAGCGCTAGTGATAGCAATCAGCCCCAGCATTTT,CASSASDSNQPQHF
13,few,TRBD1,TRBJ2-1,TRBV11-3,TGTGCCAGCAGCTTAGACGGGACAGGGGACGAGTTCTTC,CASSLDGTGDEFF
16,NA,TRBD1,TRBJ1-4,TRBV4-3,TGCGCCAGCAGCCTAAGAGGGGGCGCAACTAATGAAAAACTGTTTTTT,CASSLRGGATNEKLFF
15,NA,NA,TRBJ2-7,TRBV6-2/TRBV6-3,TGTGCCAGCAGTCCGCTACGTACAGGGATCTACGAGCAGTACTTC,CASSPLRTGIYEQYF
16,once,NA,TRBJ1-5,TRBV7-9,TGTGCCAGCAGCCTCCGGGCGGGGGAAAGCAATCAGCCCCAGCATTTT,CASSLRAGESNQPQHF